This T cell receptor (beta chain) was observed in a study of blood T cells in healthy people across ages. Sample-barcoded 5' priming and a J-beta primer mix drove a second PCR of roughly 6 to 12 cycles. In TCRdb, the 5' RACE reads were re-called with MiXCR into one record per CDR3 protein. This sample carries around 800,000 distinct CDR3 sequences, approximately 59% of them seen once, and the ten largest clones take 25% to 35%. CDR1 is SGDLS and CDR2 is YYNGEE in the germline V gene. There are 13 residues in the CDR3. This clonotype was picked up a small number of times. The antigen remains undetermined. Findings and caveats of the study: Samples with more naive T cells showed higher observed beta diversity. Estimated diversity across one million T cells was deemed an underestimate. Long-lived donors carried more naive CD4+ cells and greater diversity than aged donors.

This chain joins TRBV9 and TRBJ2-4; 11 bases line up with TRBD2. Near its end, the DNA agrees better with TRBJ2-7, so the J call may be wrong. This clonotype originated in a man aged 25-45 years in good health. Input material: blood. The CDR3 reads CASSAGTSGEQYF. The DNA for the CDR3 is TGTGCCAGCAGTGCCGGGACTAGCGGCGAGCAGTACTTC.